The clone carrying this TCR beta chain has a single count. Its target is unknown. This sample is drawn from a study of CD8+ T cells in alopecia areata. Broader study findings: Greater clonality was observed in lesional scalp samples, especially alopecia totalis/universalis, versus normal scalp.

Extracted RNA was reverse transcribed into cDNA, the sequencing template. Clones were read by immunoSEQ multiplex PCR, and TCRdb kept only the in-frame ones, dropping some. The table records about 140,000 clones, approximately 56% of them present only once. Germline CDR1 is SQVTM and CDR2 is ANQGSEA. Trimming left V 5 bases short and J 9 bases short, with 14 bases between. The CDR3 runs to 12 residues. This receptor was obtained from a human donor in good health. The V gene is TRBV29-1, the J gene TRBJ2-1; tentatively, D is TRBD1 (6 bases). Material: CD8+ T cells sorted from blood. The CDR3 loop is CSVNKDSLEQFF. The CDR3 DNA reads as TGCAGCGTTAATAAGGACAGCCTTGAGCAGTTCTTC.